What follows are 13 T cell receptor beta chains derived from one specimen sequenced in a study of OX40 agonist ivuxolimab in advanced cancers. Produced via immunoSEQ multiplex PCR; TCRdb's table is partial and in-frame only. The sample holds 55,000 to 70,000 clones, 86% seen once. Here the sequenced sample was CD4+ or CD8+ T cells sorted from blood, taken in a trial of the OX40 agonist ivuxolimab. The receptors come from an adult with an advanced solid tumor such as melanoma, head and neck, liver or kidney cancer.

This clone occurred once. The V call is TRBV9, the J call TRBJ1-6; 7 bases are a match to TRBD1. Germline V gives CDR1 SGDLS, CDR2 YYNGEE. The CDR3 runs to 15 residues. V was clipped by 4 bases and J by 8 bases; unmatched bases: 9. Here the CDR3 reads CASSLRQGRDSPLHF. The CDR3 DNA is TGTGCCAGCAGCTTAAGACAGGGCCGGGATTCACCCCTCCACTTT.

The rearrangement links TRBV19 to TRBJ1-5; D is undetermined. The CDR3 consists of 13 residues. With 4 bases removed from V and 2 bases from J, the gap between germline ends came to 6 bases. Germline CDR1 LNHDA, CDR2 SQIVND (reference sequence). The CDR3 DNA reads as TGTGCCAGTAGTACCGATGGCAATCAGCCCCAGCATTTT. Translating it yields CASSTDGNQPQHF.

The V call is TRBV14, the J call TRBJ2-3, with 9 bases matching TRBD2. CDR3 length: 15 residues. V shed 4 bases and J 7 bases; nucleotides not matched to a gene: 9. CDR1 and CDR2 (germline): SGHDN, FVKESK. As DNA, the CDR3 is TGTGCCAGCAGCCCGGCGGGGGGGGCAGTAAATACGCAGTATTTT. As protein: CASSPAGGAVNTQYF.

The chain joins TRBV30 to TRBJ1-5, with 9 bases identical to TRBD1. CDR1 and CDR2 (germline): GTSNPN, SVGIG (reference sequence). CDR3 length: 16 amino acids. V lost 1 base to trimming and J lost 4 bases; unmatched junction nucleotides: 8. In DNA form, the CDR3 reads TGTGCCTGGAGTGGATCGGGACAGGGCCGGAATCAGCCCCAGCATTTT. Translation: CAWSGSGQGRNQPQHF. Drawing the rest from reference TRBV30 and TRBJ1-5, the complete variable domain is SQTIHQWPATLVQPVGSPLSLECTVEGTSNPNLYWYRQAAGRGLQLLFYSVGIGQISSEVPQNLSASRPQDRQFILSSKKLLLSDSGFYLCAWSGSGQGRNQPQHFGDGTRLSIL.

This clone was observed a handful of times. The chain employs TRBV19 and TRBJ1-1, with D uncertain. This CDR3 spans 13 amino acids. Trimming shortened V by 7 bases and J by 7 bases, and 16 bases separated the two germline ends. Germline V gives CDR1 LNHDA, CDR2 SQIVND (reference sequence). The CDR3 DNA is TGTGCCAGTACTGATAGACCTCGGAGTGAAGCTTTCTTT. Protein sequence: CASTDRPRSEAFF.

The chain recombines TRBV5-1 with TRBJ1-1; D is perhaps TRBD1 (5 bases). V was pared by 0 bases and J by 0 bases, with 18 bases between. This CDR3 has 18 amino acids. Germline V gene data show CDR1 as SGHRS and CDR2 as YFSETQ. CDR3 in amino acids: CASSLGSLQGYLNTEAFF. CDR3 coding DNA: TGCGCCAGCAGCTTGGGATCTTTGCAGGGATACTTGAACACTGAAGCTTTCTTT. The full variable domain, its missing parts supplied by reference TRBV5-1 and TRBJ1-1, is KAGVTQTPRYLIKTRGQQVTLSCSPISGHRSVSWYQQTPGQGLQFLFEYFSETQRNKGNFPGRFSGRQFSNSRSEMNVSTLELGDSALYLCASSLGSLQGYLNTEAFFGQGTRLTVV.

V gene TRBV28 combines with J gene TRBJ2-7; no reliable D call. The V and J ends lost 3 bases and 1 base respectively, with 16 bases between them. The length of the CDR3 is 16 residues. Per the germline V gene, CDR1 is MDHEN and CDR2 is SYDVKM. CDR3 loop: CASSFRPGSYSYEQYF. The CDR3 region has the DNA TGTGCCAGCAGTTTCAGGCCAGGCTCATATTCCTACGAGCAGTACTTC. Full variable domain (remainder filled in from reference TRBV28 and TRBJ2-7): DVKVTQSSRYLVKRTGEKVFLECVQDMDHENMFWYRQDPGLGLRLIYFSYDVKMKEKGDIPEGYSVSREKKERFSLILESASTNQTSMYLCASSFRPGSYSYEQYFGPGTRLTVT.

CDR3 protein: CASSPSGVLAGELFF. In DNA, the CDR3 is TGTGCCAGCAGCCCTAGTGGTGTCCTTGCCGGGGAGCTGTTTTTT. The chain employs TRBV7-9 and TRBJ2-2; D gene ambiguous. Trimming removed 5 bases at V and 6 bases at J, with 16 bases between. CDR3 length: 15 residues. Germline lookup yields CDR1 SEHNR and CDR2 FQNEAQ (reference sequence). Supplemented by reference TRBV7-9 and TRBJ2-2, the full variable domain reads DTGVSQNPRHKITKRGQNVTFRCDPISEHNRLYWYRQTLGQGPEFLTYFQNEAQLEKSRLLSDRFSAERPKGSFSTLEIQRTEQGDSAMYLCASSPSGVLAGELFFGEGSRLTVL.

V gene TRBV10-3 combines with J gene TRBJ1-4; D ambiguous. There are 13 residues in the CDR3. CDR1 and CDR2 from the germline V gene are ENHRY and SYGVKD. Trimming cost V 2 bases and J 8 bases, with 9 bases left between them. The CDR3 DNA reads TGTGCCATCAGTGAGAGGCCGAACGAAAAACTGTTTTTT. Protein sequence: CAISERPNEKLFF.

The rearrangement links TRBV18 to TRBJ1-3; D unclear. The V end lost 3 bases, the J end lost 0 bases, and 9 bases lay between the germline ends. The germline gives CDR1 KGHSH, CDR2 LQKENI. The CDR3 length is 15 residues. The CDR3 here is CASSPTLSSGNTIYF. CDR3 DNA sequence: TGTGCCAGCTCACCGACACTGAGCTCTGGAAACACCATATATTTT.

The chain combines TRBV19 with TRBJ1-5; the D gene is possibly TRBD1 (6 bases). CDR3 size: 17 residues. Per the germline V gene, CDR1 is LNHDA and CDR2 is SQIVND (reference sequence). V shed 6 bases and J shed 2 bases, with 20 bases lying between them. The CDR3 nucleotides read TGTGCCAGTAGCCGGGGGTTGGGGGGCGCGGGCAATCAGCCCCAGCATTTT. Protein: CASSRGLGGAGNQPQHF.

J is TRBJ2-1 and V is TRBV19, with TRBD1 identical over 9 bases. The CDR3 totals 13 residues. The germline gives CDR1 LNHDA, CDR2 SQIVND (reference sequence). The CDR3 is CASRRTGVNEQFF. The CDR3 DNA sequence: TGTGCGTCCCGAAGGACAGGGGTCAATGAGCAGTTCTTC.

The chain employs TRBV28 and TRBJ1-1, with D uncertain. This CDR3 contains 12 residues. Germline lookup yields CDR1 MDHEN and CDR2 SYDVKM. The DNA of the CDR3 is TGTGCTTCTGCCGGGCCCAACACTGAAGCTTTCTTT. This codes for CASAGPNTEAFF. The complete variable domain, with remaining parts taken from reference TRBV28 and TRBJ1-1, reads DVKVTQSSRYLVKRTGEKVFLECVQDMDHENMFWYRQDPGLGLRLIYFSYDVKMKEKGDIPEGYSVSREKKERFSLILESASTNQTSMYLCASAGPNTEAFFGQGTRLTVV.